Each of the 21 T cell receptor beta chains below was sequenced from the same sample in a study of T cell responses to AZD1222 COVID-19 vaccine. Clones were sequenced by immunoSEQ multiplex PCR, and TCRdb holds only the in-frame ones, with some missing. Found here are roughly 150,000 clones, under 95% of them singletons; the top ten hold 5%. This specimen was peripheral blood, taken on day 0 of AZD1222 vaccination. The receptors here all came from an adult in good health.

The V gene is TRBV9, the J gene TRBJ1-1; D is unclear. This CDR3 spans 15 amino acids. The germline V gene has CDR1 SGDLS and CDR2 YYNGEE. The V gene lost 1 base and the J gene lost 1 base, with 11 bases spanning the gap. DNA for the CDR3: TGTGCCAGCAGCGTATCCCCATCCGGGAACACTGAAGCTTTCTTT. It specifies CASSVSPSGNTEAFF.

For the CDR3, the DNA is TGTGCCAGCAGCAAAGGTCAGTCGGGGGTATCAAGACACTCCTACGAGCAGTACTTC. Translating it yields CASSKGQSGVSRHSYEQYF. The chain links TRBV21-1 to TRBJ2-7; whether TRBD2, the table's D call, matches the DNA was not checked. TRBV21-1 is classified as a pseudogene. CDR3 length equals 19 residues.

As DNA, the CDR3 is TGCGCCAGCAGCTTGGGGCAGGGGGCCTTACAAGAGACCCAGTACTTC. This sequence encodes CASSLGQGALQETQYF. The chain links TRBV5-1 to TRBJ2-5; 8 bases agree with TRBD1. Germline V gene data show CDR1 as SGHRS and CDR2 as YFSETQ. The CDR3 spans 16 residues. The ends lost 0 bases at V and 2 bases at J; junction bases unmatched: 6.

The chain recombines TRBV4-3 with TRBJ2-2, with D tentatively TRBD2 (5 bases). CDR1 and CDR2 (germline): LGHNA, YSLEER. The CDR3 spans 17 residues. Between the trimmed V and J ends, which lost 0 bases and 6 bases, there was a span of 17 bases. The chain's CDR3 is CASSQEGAAVRPGELFF. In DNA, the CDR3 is TGCGCCAGCAGCCAAGAGGGAGCGGCAGTAAGGCCCGGGGAGCTGTTTTTT.

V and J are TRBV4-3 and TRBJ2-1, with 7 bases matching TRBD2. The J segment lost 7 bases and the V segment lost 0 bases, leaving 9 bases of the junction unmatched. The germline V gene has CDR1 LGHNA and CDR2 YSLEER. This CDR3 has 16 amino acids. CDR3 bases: TGCGCCAGCAGCCAAGATGGGGGGAGGGCCGAAAATGAGCAGTTCTTC. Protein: CASSQDGGRAENEQFF.

The CDR3 sequence is CASSLIGFQETQYF. Written as DNA, the CDR3 is TGTGCCAGCAGTTTAATTGGCTTCCAAGAGACCCAGTACTTC. The chain combines TRBV28 with TRBJ2-5, with D hard to call. The germline V gene has CDR1 MDHEN and CDR2 SYDVKM. Trimming cost V 2 bases and J 1 base, with 8 bases left between them. This CDR3 has 14 amino acids.

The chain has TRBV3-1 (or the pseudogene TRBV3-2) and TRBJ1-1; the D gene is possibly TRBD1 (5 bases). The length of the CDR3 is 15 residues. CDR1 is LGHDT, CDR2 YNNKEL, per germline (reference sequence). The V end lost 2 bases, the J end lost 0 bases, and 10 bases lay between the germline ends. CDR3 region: CASSQRGQMNTEAFF. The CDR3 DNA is TGTGCCAGCAGCCAAAGGGGCCAGATGAACACTGAAGCTTTCTTT.

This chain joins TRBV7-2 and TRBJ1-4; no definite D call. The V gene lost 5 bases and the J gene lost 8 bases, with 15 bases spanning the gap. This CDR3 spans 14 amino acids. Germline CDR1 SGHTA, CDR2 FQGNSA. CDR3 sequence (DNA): TGTGCCAGCAGCCCCGGGCTAGGAAGGGAAAAACTGTTTTTT. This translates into CASSPGLGREKLFF.

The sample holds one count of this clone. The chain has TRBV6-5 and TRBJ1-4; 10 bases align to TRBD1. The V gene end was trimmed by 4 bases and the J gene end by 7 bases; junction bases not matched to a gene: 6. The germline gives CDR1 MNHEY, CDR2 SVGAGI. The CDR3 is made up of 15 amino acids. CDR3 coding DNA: TGTGCCAGCAGTTCCTTCGGGACAGGGGTTGAAAAACTGTTTTTT. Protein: CASSSFGTGVEKLFF.

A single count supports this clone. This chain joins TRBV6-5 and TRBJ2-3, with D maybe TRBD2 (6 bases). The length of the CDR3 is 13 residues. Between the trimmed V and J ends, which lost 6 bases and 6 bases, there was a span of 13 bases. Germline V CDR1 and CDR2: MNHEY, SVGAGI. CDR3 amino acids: CASRGLYGDTQYF. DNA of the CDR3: TGTGCCAGCAGGGGACTCTACGGGGATACGCAGTATTTT.

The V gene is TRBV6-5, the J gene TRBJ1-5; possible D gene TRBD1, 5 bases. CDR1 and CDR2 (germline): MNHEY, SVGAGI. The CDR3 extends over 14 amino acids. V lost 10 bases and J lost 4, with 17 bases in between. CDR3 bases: TGTGCCACCGAACCGGGACCCTCTAATCAGCCCCAGCATTTT. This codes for CATEPGPSNQPQHF.

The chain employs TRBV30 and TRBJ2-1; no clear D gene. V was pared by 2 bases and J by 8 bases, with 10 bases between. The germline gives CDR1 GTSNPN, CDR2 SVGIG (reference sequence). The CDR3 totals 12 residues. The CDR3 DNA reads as TGTGCCTGGAGTAGGTCGATAGATGAGCAGTTCTTC. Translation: CAWSRSIDEQFF.

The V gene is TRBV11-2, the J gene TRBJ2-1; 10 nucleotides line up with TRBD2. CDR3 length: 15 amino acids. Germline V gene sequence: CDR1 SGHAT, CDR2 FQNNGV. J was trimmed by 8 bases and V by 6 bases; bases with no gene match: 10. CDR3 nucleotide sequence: TGTGCCAGCAGTCCGAGCGGGAGGGCCCCCGATGAGCAGTTCTTC. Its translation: CASSPSGRAPDEQFF.

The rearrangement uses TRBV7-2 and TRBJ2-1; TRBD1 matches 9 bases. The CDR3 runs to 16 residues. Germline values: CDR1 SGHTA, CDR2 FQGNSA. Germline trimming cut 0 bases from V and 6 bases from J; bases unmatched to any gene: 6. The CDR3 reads CASSLAGTGSSNEQFF. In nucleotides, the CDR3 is TGTGCCAGCAGCTTAGCGGGGACAGGGTCTAGCAATGAGCAGTTCTTC.

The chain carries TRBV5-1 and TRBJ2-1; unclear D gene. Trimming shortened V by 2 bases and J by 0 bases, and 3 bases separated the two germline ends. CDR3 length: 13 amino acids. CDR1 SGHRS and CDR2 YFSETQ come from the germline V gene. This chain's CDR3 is CASSFFSYNEQFF. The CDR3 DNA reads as TGCGCCAGCAGCTTTTTCTCCTACAATGAGCAGTTCTTC.

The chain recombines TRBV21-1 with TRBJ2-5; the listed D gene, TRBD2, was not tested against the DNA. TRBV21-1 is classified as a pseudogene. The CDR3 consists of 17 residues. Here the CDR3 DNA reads TGTGCCAGCAGCAAAGCGCTCGCAGGTCCCGGGGGAGAGACCCAGTACTTC. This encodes CASSKALAGPGGETQYF.

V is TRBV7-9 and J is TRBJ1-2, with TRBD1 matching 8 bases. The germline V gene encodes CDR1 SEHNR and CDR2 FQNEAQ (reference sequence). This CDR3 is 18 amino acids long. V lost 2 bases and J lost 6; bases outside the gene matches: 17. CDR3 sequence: CASSLFPLTGQGENGYTF. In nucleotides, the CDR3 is TGTGCCAGCAGCTTATTCCCCCTTACCGGACAGGGCGAAAATGGCTACACCTTC.

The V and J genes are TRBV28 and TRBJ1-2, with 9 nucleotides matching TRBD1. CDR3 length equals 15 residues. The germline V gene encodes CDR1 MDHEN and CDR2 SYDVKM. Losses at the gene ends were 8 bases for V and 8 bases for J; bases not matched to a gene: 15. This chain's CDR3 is CASGSTPQGARGYTF. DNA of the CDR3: TGTGCCAGCGGATCCACTCCACAGGGGGCGCGGGGCTACACCTTC.

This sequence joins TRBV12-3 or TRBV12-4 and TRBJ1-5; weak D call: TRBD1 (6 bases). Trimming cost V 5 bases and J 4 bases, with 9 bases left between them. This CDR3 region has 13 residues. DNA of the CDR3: TGTGCCAGCAGTGGACAGCTAAATCAGCCCCAGCATTTT. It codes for CASSGQLNQPQHF.

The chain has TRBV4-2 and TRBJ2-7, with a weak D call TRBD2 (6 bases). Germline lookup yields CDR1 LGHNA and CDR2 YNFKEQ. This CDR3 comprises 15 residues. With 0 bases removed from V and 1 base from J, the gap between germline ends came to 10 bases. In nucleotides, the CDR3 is TGTGCCAGCAGCCAAGAAATGGGACTGTCCTACGAGCAGTACTTC. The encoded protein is CASSQEMGLSYEQYF.

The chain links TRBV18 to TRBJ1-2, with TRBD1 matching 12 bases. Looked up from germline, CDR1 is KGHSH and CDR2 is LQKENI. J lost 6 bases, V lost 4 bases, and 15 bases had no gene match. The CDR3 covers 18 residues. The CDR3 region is CASSRTGTGGFGWDGYTF. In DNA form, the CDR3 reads TGTGCCAGCTCACGGACCGGGACAGGGGGCTTCGGTTGGGATGGCTACACCTTC.